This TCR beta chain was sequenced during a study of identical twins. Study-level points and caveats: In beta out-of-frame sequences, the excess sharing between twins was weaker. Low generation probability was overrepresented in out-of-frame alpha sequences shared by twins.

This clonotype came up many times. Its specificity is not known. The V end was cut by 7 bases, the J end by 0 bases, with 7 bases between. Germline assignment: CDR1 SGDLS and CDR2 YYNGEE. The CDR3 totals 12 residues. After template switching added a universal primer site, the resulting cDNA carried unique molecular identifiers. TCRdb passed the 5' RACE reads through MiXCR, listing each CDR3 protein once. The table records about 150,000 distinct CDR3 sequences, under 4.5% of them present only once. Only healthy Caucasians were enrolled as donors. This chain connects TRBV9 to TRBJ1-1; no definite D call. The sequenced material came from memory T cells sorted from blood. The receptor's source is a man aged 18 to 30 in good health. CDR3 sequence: CASSGVNTEAFF. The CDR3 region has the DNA TGTGCCAGCTCAGGCGTGAACACTGAAGCTTTCTTT.